Reported below is one T cell receptor beta chain. The data were produced by immunoSEQ multiplex PCR, yet TCRdb's version contains in-frame clones alone and is incomplete. Of over 65,000 clones in the sample, over 85% were seen once. The CDR3 runs 13 residues. V was pared by 4 bases and J by 1 base, with 5 bases between. Germline loops: CDR1 SNHLY, CDR2 FYNNEI. This specimen comes from a study of blood T cell repertoires in COVID-19. The sequence derives from a man between 50 and 59 years old with active COVID-19. The material sequenced was peripheral blood. This chain uses TRBV2 with TRBJ2-4, with D maybe TRBD1 (5 bases). In DNA form, the CDR3 reads TGTGCCAGCAGTGCAGGGGCCAAAAACATTCAGTACTTC. It encodes CASSAGAKNIQYF.